In its sample, the clone carrying this T cell receptor beta chain was seen a few times. The data belong to a study of low-dose radiotherapy and immunotherapy resistance in tumors. V was pared by 5 bases and J by 3 bases, with 14 bases between. Germline CDR1 KGHSH, CDR2 LQKENI. There are 14 residues in the CDR3. Primers used for first-strand cDNA, a TRAV- and TRBV-specific set, covered both alpha and beta chains. TCR amplification used roughly 20 PCR cycles, a constant-region primer and a V-primer adapter. MiXCR was run by TCRdb on the reads, yielding one entry per CDR3 protein. The profile shows 85,000 to 95,000 distinct CDR3 sequences, 20% to 25% of them singletons. Time point here: after trial treatment. Treatment described: LDRT plus nivolumab, ipilimumab, low-dose cyclophosphamide and aspirin (RACIN trial). The study gave donors nivolumab, ipilimumab, aspirin, low-dose cyclophosphamide and low-dose radiotherapy.

The sequence came from a female donor with ovarian cancer. The chain couples TRBV18 to TRBJ2-7; D may be TRBD2 (5 bases). The specimen was PBMCs, collected after low-dose radiotherapy plus immunotherapy. The CDR3 nucleotides are TGTGCCAGCTCATTAGCGTGTAGAGTCTACGAGCAGTACTTC. This gives the protein CASSLACRVYEQYF.